In its sample, the clone carrying this T cell receptor beta chain was seen many times. From germline, CDR1 is KGHDR and CDR2 SFDVKD. The CDR3 covers 14 residues. V lost 4 bases to trimming and J lost 5 bases, with 11 bases between them. The data stem from a study of spatial heterogeneity in lung cancer. Across the study: Patients with untreated early-stage non-small cell lung cancer, numbering 72, were the donors.

Time point described: blood at routine non-recurrence follow-up after resection. Whole RNA, which was extracted from tumor, nontumor lung tissue or frozen PBMC, was sequenced without any cell sorting. Via MiXCR, TCRdb re-called the 5' RACE reads, giving one row per CDR3 protein. The sample carries around 110,000 distinct CDR3 sequences, 10% to 15% recorded once. The J gene is TRBJ2-1, the V gene TRBV24-1, with D possibly called TRBD1 or TRBD2 (5 bases each). This clonotype originated in a male donor with early-stage non-small cell lung cancer. The sample was PBMCs, taken at follow-up. CDR3 coding DNA: TGTGCCACCAGTGACGCCGGGGACGACAATGAGCAGTTCTTC. It yields the protein CATSDAGDDNEQFF.